These T cell receptor beta chains were read from a single sample in a study of T cell responses to AZD1222 COVID-19 vaccine. Measured with immunoSEQ multiplex PCR; TCRdb has only the in-frame clones, and not every one. The data contain roughly 190,000 clones, roughly 92% of them singletons. The sequenced sample was peripheral blood, obtained 28 days after the second AZD1222 dose. The receptors derive from an adult who received the AZD1222 COVID-19 vaccine. CDR3s include the opening cysteine and the closing phenylalanine or tryptophan.

V gene	J gene	CDR3 protein
TRBV11-3	TRBJ1-3	CASKSSGNTIYF
TRBV6-5	TRBJ1-6	CASRTRDRGSPLHF
TRBV6-5	TRBJ1-3	CASRRHSGNTIYF
TRBV21-1	TRBJ2-7	CASSGATGTILLGLATVEQYF
TRBV7-6	TRBJ1-5	CASSRWTGGQPQHF
TRBV5-1	TRBJ1-1	CASSFSPGTNTEAFF
TRBV6-2/TRBV6-3	TRBJ2-3	CASSGSEVDTQYF
TRBV13	TRBJ1-2	CASSLFRGLGYGYTF
TRBV5-4	TRBJ1-3	CASSSPLANTIYF
TRBV7-9	TRBJ2-2	CASTVIRGITGELFF
TRBV2	TRBJ2-2	CASRSGQGNTGELFF
TRBV27	TRBJ2-1	CASTGLSNNEQFF
TRBV6-1	TRBJ2-7	CASSEGGGSYEQYF
TRBV14	TRBJ1-1	CASSQAWLGTEAFF
TRBV15	TRBJ2-1	CATSLSGVPPGEQFF
TRBV27	TRBJ1-5	CASSFAGDHGTQHF
TRBV6-5	TRBJ2-7	CASSYFKLRATGEQYF
TRBV18	TRBJ2-7	CASSPVLQGAEQYF
TRBV27	TRBJ2-1	CASSLGLAGEQFF
TRBV19	TRBJ2-7	CASSPQQGPTGEQYF
TRBV11-3	TRBJ2-5	CASSWAREEQETQYF
TRBV7-2	TRBJ2-5	CASSFGEETQYF
TRBV27	TRBJ1-2	CASKERGEANYGYTF
TRBV11-3	TRBJ2-7	CASSPFDRYEQYF